Listed below are T cell receptor beta chains from one sample, sequenced in a study of cytomegalovirus exposure and HLA in healthy donors. The table came from immunoSEQ multiplex PCR; TCRdb's copy has only in-frame clones and leaves some out. This sample has some 200,000 clones, with roughly 79% found just once. The specimen was PBMCs. The receptors shown here come from a woman in her thirties or forties in good health and CMV-seronegative. Each CDR3 is given with its conserved first and last residue. A D gene is named only where the DNA matches it firmly. Clone sizes are given selectively: once, few, many, or a class where the clone is expanded.

>TRBD1|TRBV9|TRBJ2-2|once
TGTGCCAGCAGCGTAGACGAGGGGGCGGGCTTTGGGGAGCTGTTTTTT
CASSVDEGAGFGELFF
>NA|TRBV5-1|TRBJ2-5|NA
TGCGCCAGCAGCTTGGCCAGGCAAGAGACCCAGTACTTC
CASSLARQETQYF
>NA|TRBV10-3|TRBJ1-2|NA
TGTGCCATCATGTCGGGGGGCGCACATGGCTACACCTTC
CAIMSGGAHGYTF
>TRBD1|TRBV18|TRBJ2-7|NA
TGTGCCAGCTCAGGGACAGGGGGCTCGAGGGAGCAGTACTTC
CASSGTGGSREQYF
>NA|TRBV9|TRBJ1-1|NA
TGTGCCAGCAGCGTAGGTGGGCAGGGGTGGACTGAAGCTTTCTTT
CASSVGGQGWTEAFF
>NA|TRBV2|TRBJ1-6|NA
TGTGCCTCATCACGGGAGGGGTATCCGAGTTCACCCCTCCACTTT
CASSREGYPSSPLHF
>NA|TRBV9|TRBJ2-7|NA
TGTGCCAGCAGCCCCGGAGATAGAAACTACGAGCAGTACTTC
CASSPGDRNYEQYF
>TRBD1|TRBV6-1|TRBJ1-5|few
TGTGCCAGCAGGGGGACAGCGCTCAATCAGCCCCAGCATTTT
CASRGTALNQPQHF
>NA|TRBV4-3|TRBJ1-2|few
TGCGCCAGCAGCCAAGATAGGGGTAACTATGGCTACACCTTC
CASSQDRGNYGYTF
>NA|TRBV11-2|TRBJ1-4|NA
TGTGCCAGCAGCCCCCTTACAGGACGGGAAAAACTGTTTTTT
CASSPLTGREKLFF
>NA|TRBV5-4|TRBJ2-2|NA
TGTGCCAGCAGCTTGGTCGGCACCGGGGAGCTGTTTTTT
CASSLVGTGELFF
>NA|TRBV7-9|TRBJ2-7|NA
TGTGCCAGCACACTATGGGAGGGGGGCGAGCAGTACTTC
CASTLWEGGEQYF
>NA|TRBV21-1|TRBJ1-1|NA
TGTGCCAGCAGCTTACGGACAGGGAACACTGAAGCTTTCTTT
CASSLRTGNTEAFF
>TRBD2|TRBV5-1|TRBJ2-1|NA
TGCGCCAGCAGCGCCCTAGCGGGGGCCGATTACAATGAGCAGTTCTTC
CASSALAGADYNEQFF
>TRBD2|TRBV4-2|TRBJ2-3|NA
TGTGCCAGCAGCCAAGATGATACGGCGGGGGAGACAGATACGCAGTATTTT
CASSQDDTAGETDTQYF
>NA|TRBV10-2|TRBJ1-1|NA
TGCGCCAGCAGTGACGACTATGAAGCTTTCTTT
CASSDDYEAFF